These 14 T cell receptor beta chains originate from one sample sequenced in a study of blood T cells in healthy people across ages. Through a sample-barcoded 5' primer and a J-beta primer mix, a second PCR was run for about 6 to 12 cycles. TCRdb re-analysed the 5' RACE reads in MiXCR, keeping a single row per CDR3 protein. This sample has some 1.5 million distinct CDR3 sequences; 28% occur once, and the top ten carry 7.7%. Input material: blood. The receptors were gathered from a woman in her twenties or thirties in good health.

The sample holds one count of this clonotype. CDR3 nucleotides: TGCGCCAGCAGCCCCCTTTGGAATGAGCAGTTCTTC. Protein sequence: CASSPLWNEQFF. This chain uses TRBV5-1 with TRBJ2-1; D is uncertain. Trimming stripped 4 bases from V and 7 bases from J, with 9 bases between. The CDR3 is 12 amino acids. Germline CDR1 SGHRS, CDR2 YFSETQ.

This sequence joins TRBV20-1 and TRBJ1-2, with D tentatively TRBD1 (5 bases). Germline CDR1 and CDR2: DFQATT and SNEGSKA (reference sequence). This CDR3 region has 13 residues. V gave up 1 base and J gave up 8 bases, with 14 bases separating them. The CDR3 loop reads CSARGEQVLGYTF. CDR3 sequence (DNA): TGCAGTGCTAGAGGGGAACAGGTGCTCGGCTACACCTTC.

This clonotype was counted only a few times. The chain employs TRBV3-1 and TRBJ1-2; D remains ambiguous. V dropped 0 bases and J dropped 4 bases, with 15 bases sitting between them. The CDR3 loop spans 16 amino acids. The germline gives CDR1 LGHDT, CDR2 YNNKEL (reference sequence). The CDR3 bases are TGTGCCAGCAGCCAAGATCACATGACCGCTGCCTATGGCTACACCTTC. It yields the protein CASSQDHMTAAYGYTF.

A remark on this clonotype: A much larger clonotype is one base distant, so this may be a read error. The final CDR3 position lacks the conserved phenylalanine or tryptophan, pointing to a likely read error. The rearrangement joins TRBV4-1 to TRBJ2-1, with 9 bases matching TRBD2. V was pared by 4 bases and J by 9 bases, with 7 bases of the junction left unmatched. The germline CDR1 and CDR2 sequences are MGHRA and YSYEKL. The CDR3 loop spans 14 amino acids. For the CDR3, the DNA is TGCGCCAGCAGCCTGGCGGGGGGGCCGAGTGAGCAGTTCGTC. Translated, it gives CASSLAGGPSEQFV.

This clonotype was counted at least ten times. The CDR3 sequence is CASSVVDRGSSGEQFF. The CDR3 DNA reads TGTGCCAGCAGCGTAGTTGACAGGGGATCATCGGGTGAGCAGTTCTTC. The rearrangement links TRBV9 to TRBJ2-1; 8 bases map to TRBD1. CDR3 length equals 16 residues. Germline values: CDR1 SGDLS, CDR2 YYNGEE. Trimming cost V 0 bases and J 9 bases; bases outside gene matches: 11.

The chain uses TRBV7-2 and TRBJ2-1; D call uncertain. Between the trimmed V and J ends, which lost 4 bases and 7 bases, there was a span of 11 bases. Germline V gene lookup returns CDR1 SGHTA and CDR2 FQGNSA. The CDR3 has 13 amino acids. The CDR3 here is CASSSGPWNEQFF. The DNA of the CDR3 is TGTGCCAGCAGCTCGGGCCCTTGGAATGAGCAGTTCTTC.

This clonotype was seen a handful of times. This sequence joins TRBV6-6 and TRBJ1-5; D is undetermined. Looked up from germline, CDR1 is MNHNY and CDR2 is SVGAGI (reference sequence). The CDR3 runs 15 residues. V was cut by 6 bases and J by 4 bases, with 16 bases left in between. The CDR3 loop reads CASSRRVGSNQPQHF. In nucleotides, the CDR3 is TGTGCCAGCAGCCGCAGAGTTGGATCTAATCAGCCCCAGCATTTT.

The chain employs TRBV28 and TRBJ2-3; no firm D call. Germline assignment: CDR1 MDHEN and CDR2 SYDVKM. Trimming took 9 bases from V and 2 from J, leaving 12 bases between them. The CDR3 runs 13 residues. As DNA, the CDR3 is TGTGCCAGTCTAGGACGGAACACAGATACGCAGTATTTT. Translation: CASLGRNTDTQYF.

This clonotype was seen many times. The V call is TRBV7-2, the J call TRBJ2-7; D unresolved. V lost 2 bases and J 3 bases, leaving 11 bases between the germline ends. Germline CDR1 and CDR2: SGHTA and FQGNSA. The CDR3 spans 14 residues. CDR3: CASSLWGQLYEQYF. DNA for the CDR3: TGTGCCAGCAGCTTATGGGGTCAGCTCTACGAGCAGTACTTC. The full variable domain, in which reference TRBV7-2 and TRBJ2-7 provide the parts outside the CDR3, is GAGVSQSPSNKVTEKGKDVELRCDPISGHTALYWYRQSLGQGLEFLIYFQGNSAPDKSGLPSDRFSAERTGGSVSTLTIQRTQQEDSAVYLCASSLWGQLYEQYFGPGTRLTVT.

This clonotype occurred a few times. The CDR3 region is CASSPDSSRVPTEAFF. The CDR3 bases are TGCGCCAGCAGCCCGGACAGTTCCAGGGTGCCCACTGAAGCTTTCTTT. The J gene is TRBJ1-1, the V gene TRBV5-1; weak D call: TRBD1 (6 bases). The CDR3 totals 16 residues. V lost 4 bases and J 4 bases, leaving 20 bases between the germline ends. The V gene's germline CDR1 is SGHRS and CDR2 YFSETQ.

Notes on this clonotype: With a much larger clone just one base away, this may be a read error. CDR3 coding DNA: TGCAGCGTTCCCTCCGACAGGGTCCGCTACAATGAGCAGTTCTTC. Amino acid sequence: CSVPSDRVRYNEQFF. This chain links TRBV29-1 with TRBJ2-1; 7 bases agree with TRBD1. Germline values: CDR1 SQVTM, CDR2 ANQGSEA. The CDR3 runs to 15 residues. V dropped 5 bases and J dropped 3; count of bases not matched to a gene: 10.

The CDR3 loop is CASSDGTNTDTQYF. CDR3 bases: TGCGCCAGCAGCGATGGGACCAACACAGATACGCAGTATTTT. The rearrangement links TRBV4-3 to TRBJ2-3; possibly TRBD1 or TRBD2 for D (5 bases each). The CDR3 has 14 residues. The germline V gene has CDR1 LGHNA and CDR2 YSLEER. Trimming removed 5 bases from V and 2 bases from J, with 11 bases in between.

In this sample, this clonotype turned up once. The junction and the germline gene differ at one end; a read error may be behind it. The rearrangement joins TRBV14 to TRBJ1-4; D call uncertain. The V gene's germline CDR1 is SGHDN and CDR2 FVKESK. This CDR3 has 16 amino acids. This CDR3 is CTSSQEDHSTNEKLFF. The CDR3 DNA sequence: TGTACCAGCAGCCAAGAGGATCACTCGACTAATGAAAAGCTGTTTTTT.

This sequence joins TRBV9 and TRBJ2-3; possibly TRBD2 for D (7 bases). The V and J ends lost 0 bases and 4 bases respectively, with 12 bases between them. From germline, CDR1 is SGDLS and CDR2 YYNGEE. There are 15 residues in the CDR3. CDR3 loop: CASSVEDSGADTQYF. The CDR3 DNA follows: TGTGCCAGCAGCGTAGAGGACAGCGGGGCAGATACGCAGTATTTT.